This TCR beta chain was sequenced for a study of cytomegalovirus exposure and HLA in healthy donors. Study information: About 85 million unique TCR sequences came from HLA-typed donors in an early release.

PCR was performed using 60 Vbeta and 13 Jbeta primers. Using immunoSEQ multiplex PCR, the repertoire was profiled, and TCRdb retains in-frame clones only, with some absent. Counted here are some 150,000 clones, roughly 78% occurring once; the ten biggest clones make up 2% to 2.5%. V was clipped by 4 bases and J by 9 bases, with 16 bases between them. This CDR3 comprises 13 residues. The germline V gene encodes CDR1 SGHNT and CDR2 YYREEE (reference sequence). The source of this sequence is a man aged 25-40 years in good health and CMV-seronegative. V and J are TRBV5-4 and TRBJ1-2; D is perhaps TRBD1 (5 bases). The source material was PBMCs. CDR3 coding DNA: TGTGCCAGCAGCCCCGACAGCTTCCAACGCTACACCTTC. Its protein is CASSPDSFQRYTF.